This TCR beta chain was captured in a study of blood T cells in healthy people across ages. Study findings and constraints: Roughly linearly, TCR beta diversity per million T cells fell as age increased. It was held that diversity estimates obtained from one million T cells represented underestimates.

The CDR3 runs to 14 residues. Germline V CDR1 and CDR2: SNHLY, FYNNEI. V was shortened by 7 bases and J by 8 bases, with 15 bases between the two germline ends. This clonotype was observed a handful of times. Antigen: not known. Aged about 6 to 90, donors were systemically healthy Caucasians from Russia. For the second PCR, which ran for about 7 to 12 cycles, a sample-barcoded 5' primer and a J-beta primer mix were used. Each cDNA molecule was tagged by a template-switch adaptor that had 12 random nucleotides. TCRdb reprocessed the 5' RACE reads with MiXCR, giving one entry per CDR3 protein. The data contain 1.5 million to 2 million distinct CDR3 sequences, 28% of them seen just once; the ten biggest clones take up 7.7%.

This receptor was identified in a woman aged 25 to 39 in good health. The chain links TRBV2 to TRBJ1-6; D remains ambiguous. Sequenced sample: blood. In DNA form, the CDR3 reads TGTGCCAGCAAGCAGGACTTGAATGATTCACCCCTCCACTTT. Its translation: CASKQDLNDSPLHF.